This entry features one T cell receptor (beta chain) sequence. This clone was detected only a few times. Its antigen is not yet known. Base qualities are not provided; no much larger clone lies one nucleotide away. According to the germline V gene (reference sequence), CDR1 reads GTSNPN and CDR2 reads SVGIG. Deletion took 4 bases off V and 4 bases off J, with a span of 10 bases between the germline ends. CDR3 length: 12 amino acids, cysteine to phenylalanine. Only the CDR3 DNA is retained, 36 bases long and in frame from the first base. From each donor, a single peripheral blood sample of about 116 mL on average was drawn into heparinised tubes. Naive, central memory, regulatory and stem cell-like memory CD4+ T cells were sorted on a BD FACSAria II using a panel including CD45RO, CCR7, CD25, CD127, CD95 and CD27. Purity was above 98% for every sorted population. PBMCs were isolated immediately by Lymphoprep density gradient centrifugation and stained directly without culture. To minimize batch effects, samples were stained and sorted in pairs, one healthy donor with one patient per experiment.

The High Capacity cDNA Reverse Transcription Kit was used to reverse transcribe all of the isolated RNA, meaning that expressed TCRB transcripts were what got sequenced. Deep immunoSEQ sequencing was applied to naive, central memory and regulatory T cell samples, giving an average of roughly 3.5 million total reads per sample. Sorted cells were lysed in RLT buffer and RNA was extracted with DNase-treated RNeasy Micro or Mini kits, depending on cell number. Each cell subset was processed on its own to prevent cross-contamination, while patient and healthy donor samples were processed together. The immunoSEQ multiplex PCR was used to amplify TCRB sequences from cDNA, yielding 87-bp fragments that span the CDR3 region. Amplicons were sequenced on the Illumina HiSeq platform. The authors' pipeline ran thus. Synthetic template baselines were used to correct PCR bias computationally, reads within Hamming distance 2 were collapsed together, and singletons that could not be merged were discarded. Reads were aligned against IMGT so that V, D and J genes, CDR3 length and insertions or deletions at six rearrangement sites could be assigned. Within each subset, clonotype counts were normalized to the number of sorted cells before true diversity and Gini coefficients were calculated with the tcR R package. The overlap coefficient, calculated on TCRB nucleotide sequences, was used to measure repertoire sharing. Out-of-frame TCRB sequences from naive cells were analyzed to stand in for the pre-selection repertoire. In TCRdb, the immuneACCESS table is reduced to in-frame sequences with V and J assigned. These tables do not hold every clone; where another copy was compared, an unresolved V gene accounts for under half, and the others remain unexplained. V and J calls and clone size follow that table, whereas D and trimming were derived from the DNA. The sample includes approximately 730,000 clones, with roughly an eighth observed a single time. The ten largest clonotypes hold about 0.02% of the sample.

This entry comes from a study of beta chain features in type 1 diabetes (dated by TCRdb to the late 2010s). About the full investigation: No differences in mean age, gender distribution, total cell number or subset yield were found between patients and healthy donors. A total of some 110 million sorted cells were examined across all samples, and the number of cells per subset was strongly correlated with RNA yield. In the study, TCRB repertoires of sorted circulating CD4+ T cell subsets from recently diagnosed type 1 diabetes patients were compared with those of matched healthy donors. Regulatory and stem cell-like memory subsets were isolated from only 8 patients and roughly eight healthy donors, whereas naive and central memory subsets came from all 30 or so donors.

The full study reports these points: A moderate but significant shortening of TCRB CDR3 length was observed in type 1 diabetes patients in all four CD4+ subsets. HLA sub-analyses involved small numbers of individuals, so any influence of HLA type on TCRB rearrangement remained unresolved. PCR might favor shorter templates, but patient and control samples were amplified and corrected together, so any skew would affect both groups equally. Patients with type 1 diabetes made fewer insertions and deleted more nucleotides at VDJ recombination sites, implying thymic rearrangement abnormalities. The naive, central memory and regulatory TCRB repertoires appeared to resemble one another more closely among patients than among healthy donors. Because cDNA was sequenced instead of genomic DNA, activated cells with high expression could be over-represented, although the groups did not differ in activation or CD3 levels.

Sequencing input: naive CD4+ T cells from blood. Reading the label with the study, this specimen's cell subset or site is: true naive CD4+ T cells. The receptor's source is a man younger than 35 with type 1 diabetes. The chain couples TRBV30 to TRBJ1-2; the D gene is perhaps TRBD1, from 5 matching bases. The base sequence is TGTGCCTGGAATGGGGCCATCTATGGCTACACCTTC. Its translation is CAWNGAIYGYTF.